These 27 T cell receptor beta chains share one sample of origin, sequenced in a study of T cells in Graves' hyperthyroidism and ophthalmopathy. Researchers amplified the TCR beta CDR3 regions from RNA transcripts. The study used the HTBI primer set for a first-round RT-PCR of the TCR CDR3. TCRdb itself ran the multiplex PCR reads through MiXCR, one entry per CDR3 protein. The sample holds some 600,000 distinct CDR3 sequences, around 14% seen once. Sequenced material: blood. These receptors originate from a woman in her twenties or thirties with Graves' hyperthyroidism that later progressed to Graves' ophthalmopathy.

The J gene is TRBJ1-1, the V gene TRBV18; maybe TRBD1 (6 bases). V gave up 2 bases and J gave up 6 bases, with 10 bases separating them. The CDR3 is made up of 13 amino acids. Germline V gene data show CDR1 as KGHSH and CDR2 as LQKENI. The CDR3 DNA sequence: TGTGCCAGCTCACCAGAGGGGGGCCCTGAAGCTTTCTTT. Protein product: CASSPEGGPEAFF. Using reference TRBV18 and TRBJ1-1 for the parts outside the CDR3, the full variable domain is NAGVMQNPRHLVRRRGQEARLRCSPMKGHSHVYWYRQLPEEGLKFMVYLQKENIIDESGMPKERFSAEFPKEGPSILRIQQVVRGDSAAYFCASSPEGGPEAFFGQGTRLTVV.

The chain carries TRBV20-1 and TRBJ2-7, with D perhaps matching TRBD1 or TRBD2 (5 bases each). CDR3 length: 17 residues. CDR1 and CDR2 from the germline V gene are DFQATT and SNEGSKA (reference sequence). V shed 0 bases and J shed 4 bases, with 22 bases lying between them. CDR3 amino acids: CSARDWSVQGVSYEQYF. For the CDR3, the DNA is TGCAGTGCTAGAGATTGGTCGGTGCAGGGAGTGTCTTACGAGCAGTACTTC.

V is TRBV12-3 or TRBV12-4 and J is TRBJ2-3; D may be TRBD1 or TRBD2 (6 bases each). The germline V and J ends were trimmed by 7 bases and 4 bases, with 15 bases remaining between them. The CDR3 extends over 14 amino acids. The CDR3 DNA reads TGTGCCAGCACTGCACGGGGGCCTGCAGATACGCAGTATTTT. It yields the protein CASTARGPADTQYF.

This clonotype appeared a few times. V usage is TRBV10-3 and J usage is TRBJ2-3; a weak D match, TRBD2 (6 bases). In germline, CDR1 is ENHRY, CDR2 SYGVKD. The CDR3 is 17 residues long. The V and J ends lost 5 bases and 2 bases respectively, with 20 bases between them. The CDR3 region is CAISHSTGLRSTDTQYF. CDR3 coding DNA: TGTGCCATCAGTCACTCGACGGGACTCCGATCCACAGATACGCAGTATTTT.

The gene calls are TRBV5-6 and TRBJ1-1, with D possibly being TRBD1 (5 bases). Germline V gene lookup returns CDR1 SGHDT and CDR2 YYEEEE. V lost 1 base and J lost 6, with 10 bases in between. The CDR3 is 13 residues long. The CDR3 loop reads CASSLRQISEAFF. CDR3 DNA sequence: TGTGCCAGCAGCTTGAGACAGATATCTGAAGCTTTCTTT.

The chain links TRBV27 to TRBJ2-7, with 10 nucleotides matching TRBD2. Germline CDR1 is MNHEY and CDR2 is SMNVEV (reference sequence). V lost 7 bases, J lost 4 bases, and 7 bases stayed unmatched. The CDR3 sequence is 14 residues long. The CDR3 here is CASIGSSGRYEQYF. Written as DNA, the CDR3 is TGTGCCAGCATTGGTTCTAGCGGGAGATACGAGCAGTACTTC.

This clonotype was recorded a few times. The rearrangement joins TRBV5-1 to TRBJ2-1; 7 bases map to TRBD1. V shed 4 bases, J shed 0 bases, and the junction held 10 bases outside the gene matches. Germline CDR1 SGHRS, CDR2 YFSETQ. The CDR3 runs to 17 residues. As DNA, the CDR3 is TGCGCCAGCAGCGAGACAACAGGGGCGAGCTCCTACAATGAGCAGTTCTTC. Translating gives CASSETTGASSYNEQFF.

Many counts were recorded for this clonotype. CDR3 sequence reads: CASSQNSGTGGFVGSGRMMDEQYF. The CDR3 nucleotides read TGTGCCAGCAGCCAAAACTCAGGGACAGGGGGTTTCGTTGGTAGCGGGAGGATGATGGACGAGCAGTACTTC. The V gene is TRBV14, the J gene TRBJ2-7, with D possibly matching TRBD1 (11 bases). The V gene lost 2 bases and the J gene lost 5 bases, with 43 bases spanning the gap. CDR1 is SGHDN, CDR2 FVKESK, per germline. The CDR3 has 24 amino acids.

This sequence joins TRBV6-1 and TRBJ1-1, with 7 positions matching TRBD1. Per the germline V gene, CDR1 is MNHNS and CDR2 is SASEGT. The V and J ends lost 10 bases and 0 bases, in that order; junction bases with no gene match: 11. The CDR3 loop spans 15 amino acids. As DNA, the CDR3 is TGTGCCACTGGACAGGAAGTTTGGATGAACACTGAAGCTTTCTTT. Translating it yields CATGQEVWMNTEAFF.

This clonotype was seen at least ten times. This chain links TRBV7-9 with TRBJ2-7; D is perhaps TRBD2 (5 bases). The V end lost 5 bases, the J end lost 1 base, and 18 bases lay between the germline ends. This CDR3 has 16 amino acids. Germline assignment: CDR1 SEHNR and CDR2 FQNEAQ (reference sequence). CDR3 residues: CASSGPGRAPSYEQYF. Here the CDR3 DNA reads TGTGCCAGCAGCGGACCGGGAAGGGCTCCATCCTACGAGCAGTACTTC.

In this sample, this clonotype turned up many times. This CDR3 reads CASSLVAASGRAGDEQFF. The DNA for the CDR3 is TGCGCCAGCAGCTTGGTAGCGGCTAGCGGGAGGGCCGGGGATGAGCAGTTCTTC. The chain employs TRBV5-1 and TRBJ2-1, with 12 bases aligning to TRBD2. V lost 0 bases to trimming and J lost 8 bases; unmatched junction nucleotides: 12. The CDR3 runs 18 residues. Germline CDR1 and CDR2: SGHRS and YFSETQ. Together with reference TRBV5-1 and TRBJ2-1, the CDR3 gives the full variable domain: KAGVTQTPRYLIKTRGQQVTLSCSPISGHRSVSWYQQTPGQGLQFLFEYFSETQRNKGNFPGRFSGRQFSNSRSEMNVSTLELGDSALYLCASSLVAASGRAGDEQFFGPGTRLTVL.

On this clonotype itself: A much larger clonotype is one base distant, so this may be a read error. The chain carries TRBV18 and TRBJ2-1, with 15 bases aligning to TRBD2. The germline gives CDR1 KGHSH, CDR2 LQKENI. The CDR3 length is 16 residues. The CDR3 here is CAGSPPGLAGGDEQFF. The CDR3 DNA reads TGTGCCGGCTCACCTCCGGGACTAGCGGGAGGCGATGAGCAGTTCTTC. Drawing the rest from reference TRBV18 and TRBJ2-1, the complete variable domain is NAGVMQNPRHLVRRRGQEARLRCSPMKGHSHVYWYRQLPEEGLKFMVYLQKENIIDESGMPKERFSAEFPKEGPSILRIQQVVRGDSAAYFCAGSPPGLAGGDEQFFGPGTRLTVL.

This clonotype was found many times. The chain is built from TRBV12-3 or TRBV12-4 and TRBJ2-1, with D possibly TRBD2 on 6 matching bases. The CDR3 is 13 amino acids. V was shortened by 7 bases and J by 10 bases, with 17 bases between the two germline ends. CDR3 nucleotides: TGTGCCAGCACACTCCCGGGGGTCGGGGAGCAGTTCTTC. This translates into CASTLPGVGEQFF.

This clonotype was seen repeatedly, ten times or more. The chain couples TRBV28 to TRBJ2-7; 7 bases are a match to TRBD1. CDR1 and CDR2 (germline): MDHEN, SYDVKM. This CDR3 spans 16 amino acids. CDR3 protein: CASSAPPGQLSYEQYF. CDR3 nucleotide sequence: TGTGCGTCCTCAGCCCCCCCGGGACAGCTATCCTACGAGCAGTACTTC. The complete variable domain, with remaining parts taken from reference TRBV28 and TRBJ2-7, reads DVKVTQSSRYLVKRTGEKVFLECVQDMDHENMFWYRQDPGLGLRLIYFSYDVKMKEKGDIPEGYSVSREKKERFSLILESASTNQTSMYLCASSAPPGQLSYEQYFGPGTRLTVT.

This clonotype appeared a few times. Mismatch with germline at one junction end may stem from a read error. The chain combines TRBV9 with TRBJ2-3, with D possibly called TRBD1 or TRBD2 (5 bases each). There are 15 residues in the CDR3. Germline CDR1 SGDLS, CDR2 YYNGEE. The CDR3 spells CASTDRTSSTGTQYF. In nucleotides, the CDR3 is TGTGCCAGCACTGACCGGACATCTAGCACAGGTACGCAGTATTTT.

This clonotype showed up many times. This sequence joins TRBV28 and TRBJ2-7; D assignment may be TRBD1 or TRBD2 (5 bases each). Looked up from germline, CDR1 is MDHEN and CDR2 is SYDVKM. V was shortened by 8 bases and J by 7 bases, with 15 bases between the two germline ends. This CDR3 has 12 amino acids. The CDR3 DNA is TGTGCCAGCGAGGGGATTCTTCGGGAGCAGTACTTC. Residues: CASEGILREQYF.

This clonotype was seen only a few times. The J gene is TRBJ1-5, the V gene TRBV5-1; 8 bases agree with TRBD1. This CDR3 has 15 residues. Germline CDR1 SGHRS, CDR2 YFSETQ. Trimming took 0 bases from V and 7 from J; bases not matched to a gene: 6. CDR3 sequence: CASSLEAGGFQPQHF. In nucleotides, the CDR3 is TGCGCCAGCAGCTTGGAAGCAGGGGGCTTCCAGCCCCAGCATTTT. Looking up the rest from reference TRBV5-1 and TRBJ1-5 gives the full variable domain: KAGVTQTPRYLIKTRGQQVTLSCSPISGHRSVSWYQQTPGQGLQFLFEYFSETQRNKGNFPGRFSGRQFSNSRSEMNVSTLELGDSALYLCASSLEAGGFQPQHFGDGTRLSIL.

This clonotype was observed at least ten times. The chain joins TRBV27 to TRBJ1-6, with TRBD1 matching 11 bases. V was clipped by 6 bases and J by 5 bases; unmatched bases: 6. The CDR3 contains 16 residues. Germline V gene data show CDR1 as MNHEY and CDR2 as SMNVEV (reference sequence). In DNA form, the CDR3 reads TGTGCCAGCAGCCAAGGGACAGGGGGACATAATTCACCCCTCCACTTT. It codes for CASSQGTGGHNSPLHF.

The sample holds many counts of this clonotype. This rearrangement joins TRBV11-2 to TRBJ2-2; TRBD2 aligns across 11 bases. Germline V lookup: CDR1 SGHAT, CDR2 FQNNGV. The CDR3 has 16 residues. The V segment lost 5 bases and the J segment 2 bases; nucleotides outside the gene matches: 4. The CDR3 region has the DNA TGTGCCAGCAGCCTCACTAGCGGGGGTAACACCGGGGAGCTGTTTTTT. Translated, it gives CASSLTSGGNTGELFF.

This clonotype was recorded many times. The rearrangement uses TRBV4-1 and TRBJ2-7; 8 bases map to TRBD2. Germline V gene sequence: CDR1 MGHRA, CDR2 YSYEKL. The ends lost 3 bases at V and 7 bases at J; junction bases unmatched: 17. This CDR3 comprises 17 residues. The CDR3 DNA reads TGCGCCAGCAGCCATCTTCTGGCGGGGGGCGGGCAGGTTGAGCAGTACTTC. It yields the protein CASSHLLAGGGQVEQYF.

This clonotype was detected only a few times. V and J are TRBV7-9 and TRBJ2-5, with 9 bases matching TRBD2. Germline V gene lookup returns CDR1 SEHNR and CDR2 FQNEAQ (reference sequence). Trimming removed 0 bases from V and 3 bases from J; junction bases left unmatched: 5. The length of the CDR3 is 16 residues. The CDR3 protein is CASSLATSGGEETQYF. In DNA form, the CDR3 reads TGTGCCAGCAGCTTAGCGACTAGCGGAGGGGAAGAGACCCAGTACTTC.

In regard to this clonotype: Without the conserved terminal phenylalanine or tryptophan, this CDR3 likely stems from a read error. This sequence joins TRBV15 and TRBJ1-5; D might be TRBD1 (5 bases). The V end was cut by 5 bases, the J end by 2 bases, with 13 bases between. The V gene's germline CDR1 is LNHNV and CDR2 YYDKDF (reference sequence). The length of the CDR3 is 15 residues. In DNA form, the CDR3 reads TGTGCCACCAGCCCAGTGCAGGGTGGCAATCAGCCCCAGCATCTT. Translated: CATSPVQGGNQPQHL.

This clonotype was seen ten or more times. CDR3 DNA: TGTGCCAGCAGTCCCGGGACAACCGATAATTCACCCCTCCACTTT. Protein product: CASSPGTTDNSPLHF. V usage is TRBV28 and J usage is TRBJ1-6, with D maybe TRBD1 (6 bases). CDR3 length: 15 residues. Germline V gives CDR1 MDHEN, CDR2 SYDVKM. V was cut by 5 bases and J by 5 bases, with 13 bases left in between.

Comment on this clonotype: A read error may explain this, as a much larger clone is one base away. Without the conserved terminal phenylalanine or tryptophan, this CDR3 likely stems from a read error. J is TRBJ2-1 and V is TRBV6-5, with D perhaps given as TRBD1 or TRBD2 (5 bases each). Germline CDR1 reads MNHEY; CDR2 reads SVGAGI. Trimming removed 0 bases at V and 4 bases at J, with 10 bases between. The CDR3 has 15 residues. CDR3: CASSYSYWGYNEQFC. DNA of the CDR3: TGTGCCAGCAGTTACTCGTACTGGGGGTACAATGAGCAGTTCTGC.

The chain combines TRBV5-6 with TRBJ2-1, with a weak D call TRBD2 (7 bases). CDR1 and CDR2 (germline): SGHDT, YYEEEE. This CDR3 is built from 15 residues. V was pared by 2 bases and J by 4 bases, with 13 bases between. CDR3 sequence: CASSFSSGQYNEQFF. The CDR3 region has the DNA TGTGCCAGCAGCTTTTCTAGCGGACAGTACAATGAGCAGTTCTTC.

This clonotype was recorded at least ten times. The rearrangement joins TRBV19 to TRBJ1-1; TRBD1 matches 8 bases. The germline CDR1 and CDR2 sequences are LNHDA and SQIVND (reference sequence). V shed 2 bases, J shed 2 bases, and the junction held 16 bases outside the gene matches. There are 19 residues in the CDR3. The chain's CDR3 is CASSISTGGRLKGNTEAFF. CDR3 nucleotide sequence: TGTGCCAGTAGTATATCAACAGGGGGAAGGTTAAAAGGCAACACTGAAGCTTTCTTT.

This clonotype was detected ten times or more. This chain uses TRBV12-3 or TRBV12-4 with TRBJ2-2, with D unclear. V was cut by 5 bases and J by 0 bases, with 13 bases left in between. This CDR3 region has 16 residues. This CDR3 reads CASSHGRTANTGELFF. DNA of the CDR3: TGTGCCAGCAGTCACGGACGGACCGCGAACACCGGGGAGCTGTTTTTT.